The clone carrying this T cell receptor beta chain was counted at least ten times. The antigen remains unidentified. The data are from a study of T cells in Graves' hyperthyroidism and ophthalmopathy. Whole-study context: Peripheral blood was taken when the disease was first diagnosed, before any treatment began.

Amplification of TCR beta CDR3 regions used RNA as the template. With the HTBI primer set, the TCR CDR3 went through a first round of RT-PCR. TCRdb ran MiXCR on the multiplex PCR reads and lists one entry per CDR3 protein. This table has some 500,000 distinct CDR3 sequences, roughly 14% appearing once. Study results and limitations: The model foresaw ophthalmopathy a median roughly 6 months prior to onset. Most thyroid-expanded clonotypes above 0.001 were also found in blood.

Exclusions: uncontrolled infection, other autoimmune disease, pregnancy, lactation. This CDR3 has 20 residues. Germline V gives CDR1 SGHNT, CDR2 YENEEA. V dropped 0 bases and J dropped 1; count of bases not matched to a gene: 9. The sequence derives from a woman aged 18 to 35 with Graves' hyperthyroidism. The chain couples TRBV11-3 to TRBJ2-2, with 12 nucleotides matching TRBD2. The source material was blood. Here the CDR3 DNA reads TGTGCCAGCAGCTTAGAGGGCCGGACTAGCGGGATTCAGAACACCGGGGAGCTGTTTTTT. Protein sequence: CASSLEGRTSGIQNTGELFF.